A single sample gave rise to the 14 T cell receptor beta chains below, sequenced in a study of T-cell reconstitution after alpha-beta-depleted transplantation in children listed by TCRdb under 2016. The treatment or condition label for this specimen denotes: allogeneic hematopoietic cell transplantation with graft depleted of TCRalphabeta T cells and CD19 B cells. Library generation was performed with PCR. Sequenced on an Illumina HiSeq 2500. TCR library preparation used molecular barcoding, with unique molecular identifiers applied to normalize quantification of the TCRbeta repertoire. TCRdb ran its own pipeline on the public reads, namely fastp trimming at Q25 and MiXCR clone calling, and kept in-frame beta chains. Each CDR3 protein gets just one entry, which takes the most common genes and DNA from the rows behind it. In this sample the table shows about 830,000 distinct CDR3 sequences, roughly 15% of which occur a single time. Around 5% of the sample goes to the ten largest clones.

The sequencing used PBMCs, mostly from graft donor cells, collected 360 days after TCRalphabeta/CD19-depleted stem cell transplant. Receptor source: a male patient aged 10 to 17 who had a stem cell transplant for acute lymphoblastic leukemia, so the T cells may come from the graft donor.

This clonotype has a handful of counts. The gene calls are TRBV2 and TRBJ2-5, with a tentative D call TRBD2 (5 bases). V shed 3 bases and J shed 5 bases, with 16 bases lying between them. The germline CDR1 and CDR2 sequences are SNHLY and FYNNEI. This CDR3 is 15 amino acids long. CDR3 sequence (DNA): TGTGCCAGCAGTGATTCCCTCGACTATGGCGAGACCCAGTACTTC. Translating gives CASSDSLDYGETQYF.

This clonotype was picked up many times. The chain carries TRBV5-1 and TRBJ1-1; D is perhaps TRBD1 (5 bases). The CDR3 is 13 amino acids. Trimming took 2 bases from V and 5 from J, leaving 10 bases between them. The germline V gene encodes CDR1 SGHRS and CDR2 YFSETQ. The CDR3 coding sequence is TGCGCCAGCAGCTTAAGGGGATGGACTGAAGCTTTCTTT. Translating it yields CASSLRGWTEAFF.

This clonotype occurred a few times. In nucleotides, the CDR3 is TGCAGTGCTAGGACGGGACTAGCGGGAGTGTTTAGGGAGCAGTACTTC. It translates to CSARTGLAGVFREQYF. This chain joins TRBV20-1 and TRBJ2-7, with TRBD2 matching over 14 bases. With V trimmed by 3 bases and J by 7 bases, 11 bases remained unmatched. This CDR3 spans 16 amino acids. In germline, CDR1 is DFQATT, CDR2 SNEGSKA (reference sequence).

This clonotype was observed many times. The CDR3 reads CASSFGAGGYNEQFF. CDR3 DNA sequence: TGCGCCAGCAGCTTTGGAGCGGGAGGATACAATGAGCAGTTCTTC. V is TRBV5-1 and J is TRBJ2-1; TRBD2 matches 9 bases. Germline assignment: CDR1 SGHRS and CDR2 YFSETQ. V was pared by 2 bases and J by 4 bases, with 4 bases of the junction left unmatched. This CDR3 region has 15 residues.

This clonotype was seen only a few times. CDR3 sequence: CASSLASLAALAKNIQYF. CDR3 coding DNA: TGTGCCAGCAGCTTAGCGTCCCTAGCGGCTCTAGCCAAAAACATTCAGTACTTC. The J gene is TRBJ2-4, the V gene TRBV7-8; TRBD2 aligns across 7 bases. This CDR3 contains 18 residues. Germline V CDR1 and CDR2: SGHVS, FQNEAQ. V lost 0 bases, J lost 0 bases, and 8 bases stayed unmatched. Together with reference TRBV7-8 and TRBJ2-4, the CDR3 gives the full variable domain: GAGVSQSPRYKVAKRGQDVALRCDPISGHVSLFWYQQALGQGPEFLTYFQNEAQLDKSGLPSDRFFAERPEGSVSTLKIQRTQQEDSAVYLCASSLASLAALAKNIQYFGAGTRLSVL.

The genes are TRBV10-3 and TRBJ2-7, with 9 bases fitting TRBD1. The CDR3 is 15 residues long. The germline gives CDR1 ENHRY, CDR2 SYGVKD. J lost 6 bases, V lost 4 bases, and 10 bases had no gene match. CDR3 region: CAISALQGAQGEQYF. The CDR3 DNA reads TGTGCCATCAGTGCGTTACAGGGGGCGCAGGGCGAGCAGTACTTC.

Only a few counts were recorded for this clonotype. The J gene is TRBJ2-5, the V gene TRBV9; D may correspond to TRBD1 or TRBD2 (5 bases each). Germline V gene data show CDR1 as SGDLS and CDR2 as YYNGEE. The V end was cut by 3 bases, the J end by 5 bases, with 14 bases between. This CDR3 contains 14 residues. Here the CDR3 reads CASSAGTIWETQYF. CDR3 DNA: TGTGCCAGCAGCGCAGGGACCATCTGGGAGACCCAGTACTTC.

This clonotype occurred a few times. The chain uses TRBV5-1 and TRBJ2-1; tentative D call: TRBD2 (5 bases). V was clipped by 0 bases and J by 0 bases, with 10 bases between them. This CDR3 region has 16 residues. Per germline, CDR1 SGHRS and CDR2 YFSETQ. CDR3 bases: TGCGCCAGCAGCTTGGTTGGGAGCGCCTCCTACAATGAGCAGTTCTTC. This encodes CASSLVGSASYNEQFF.

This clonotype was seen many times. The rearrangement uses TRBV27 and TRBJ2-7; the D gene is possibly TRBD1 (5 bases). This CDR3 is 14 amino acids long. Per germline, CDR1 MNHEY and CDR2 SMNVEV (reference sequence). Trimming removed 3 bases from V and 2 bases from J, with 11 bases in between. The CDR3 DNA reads TGTGCCAGCAGTTTGGGGCCTTCCGCCTACGAGCAGTACTTC. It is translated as CASSLGPSAYEQYF.

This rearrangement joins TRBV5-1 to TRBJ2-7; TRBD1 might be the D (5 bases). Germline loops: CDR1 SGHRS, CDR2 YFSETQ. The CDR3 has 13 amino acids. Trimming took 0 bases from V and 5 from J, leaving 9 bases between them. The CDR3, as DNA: TGCGCCAGCAGCTTGGCCAGGGTGGACGAGCAGTACTTC. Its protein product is CASSLARVDEQYF.

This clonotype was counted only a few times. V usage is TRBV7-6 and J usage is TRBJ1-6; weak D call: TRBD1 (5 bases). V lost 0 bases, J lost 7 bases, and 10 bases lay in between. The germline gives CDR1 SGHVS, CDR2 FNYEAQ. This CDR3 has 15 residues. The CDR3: CASSLAGEINSPLHF. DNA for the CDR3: TGTGCCAGCAGCTTAGCAGGGGAAATCAATTCACCCCTCCACTTT.

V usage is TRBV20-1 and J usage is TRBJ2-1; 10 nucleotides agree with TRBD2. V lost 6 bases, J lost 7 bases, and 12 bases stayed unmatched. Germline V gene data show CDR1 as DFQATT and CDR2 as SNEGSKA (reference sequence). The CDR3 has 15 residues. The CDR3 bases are TGCAGTGCCGAGAAGCGGGAGGGCCTAAGGAATGAGCAGTTCTTC. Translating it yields CSAEKREGLRNEQFF.

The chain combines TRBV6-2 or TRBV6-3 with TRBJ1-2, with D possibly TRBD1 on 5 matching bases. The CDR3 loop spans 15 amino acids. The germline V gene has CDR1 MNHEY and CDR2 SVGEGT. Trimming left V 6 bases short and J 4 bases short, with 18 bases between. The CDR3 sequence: CASRTPPGATYGYTF. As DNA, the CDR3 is TGTGCCAGCAGGACCCCCCCCGGGGCCACCTATGGCTACACCTTC.

The CDR3 bases are TGCGCCAGCAGCCAAACTAGCGGGACCCCCTACGAGCAGTACTTC. Translation: CASSQTSGTPYEQYF. This chain uses TRBV4-1 with TRBJ2-7, with TRBD2 matching over 10 bases. The CDR3 length is 15 residues. Germline values: CDR1 MGHRA, CDR2 YSYEKL. Trimming removed 2 bases from V and 2 bases from J; junction bases left unmatched: 3.